This T cell receptor beta chain was profiled in a study of blood T cells in healthy people across ages. There were at least 6 micrograms of total RNA extracted from every sample. The second PCR ran roughly 7 to 11 cycles with a sample-barcoded 5' primer and J-beta primers. TCRdb reprocessed the 5' RACE reads with MiXCR, giving one entry per CDR3 protein. The table has some 750,000 distinct CDR3 sequences, approximately 22% seen once. The table lists this clonotype with a few counts. Sequencing input: blood. The receptor was isolated from a man between 65 and 85 years old in good health.

The CDR3 bases are TGTGCCAGCATCGTGGGCCCGGGGGGCTTTGGCTATGGCTACACCTTC. It specifies CASIVGPGGFGYGYTF. The V call is TRBV9, the J call TRBJ1-2, with D maybe TRBD1 (6 bases). The germline gives CDR1 SGDLS, CDR2 YYNGEE. The CDR3 contains 16 residues. Trimming left V 6 bases short and J 4 bases short, with 22 bases between.